This passage covers 9 T cell receptor beta chains from one sample sequenced in a study of blood T cell repertoires in COVID-19. The table came from immunoSEQ multiplex PCR; TCRdb's copy has only in-frame clones and leaves some out. The sample shows approximately 450,000 clones, around 89% of them seen only once. Specimen: PBMCs or T cells enriched from blood (not recorded which). These receptors came from a man aged 25 to 40 who had recovered from COVID-19.

V gene TRBV29-1 combines with J gene TRBJ1-1, with D possibly being TRBD1 (6 bases). Deletions cut 4 bases from V and 6 bases from J, with 15 bases between. The CDR3 runs to 13 residues. Looked up from germline, CDR1 is SQVTM and CDR2 is ANQGSEA. The DNA of the CDR3 is TGCAGCGTTGGGGAGGGGGATATAGCTGAAGCTTTCTTT. It codes for CSVGEGDIAEAFF.

The sample holds one count of this clone. The chain is built from TRBV24-1 and TRBJ1-4; TRBD1 matches 7 bases. CDR1 and CDR2 (germline): KGHDR, SFDVKD. V lost 4 bases, J lost 4 bases, and 8 bases stayed unmatched. This CDR3 region has 16 residues. In DNA form, the CDR3 reads TGTGCCACCAGTGACAACCGGGACAGTCGTAATGAAAAACTGTTTTTT. Its protein product is CATSDNRDSRNEKLFF.

CDR3 DNA: TGTGCCAGCAGCCAAGATCCAACTAGCGGAATGAACAATGAGCAGTTCTTC. Protein product: CASSQDPTSGMNNEQFF. The chain links TRBV4-2 to TRBJ2-1, with 8 bases matching TRBD2. This CDR3 is 17 amino acids long. Looked up from germline, CDR1 is LGHNA and CDR2 is YNFKEQ. V lost 0 bases to trimming and J lost 5 bases; unmatched junction nucleotides: 9.

This chain uses TRBV4-1 with TRBJ2-7, with TRBD2 matching 11 bases. CDR1 is MGHRA, CDR2 YSYEKL, per germline. This CDR3 region has 16 residues. V trimming: 2 bases; J trimming: 1 base; junction bases outside the gene matches: 4. The CDR3 DNA sequence: TGCGCCAGCAGCCAACATGGGACTAGCGGATCCTACGAGCAGTACTTC. This translates into CASSQHGTSGSYEQYF.

The rearrangement uses TRBV28 and TRBJ1-1; D perhaps matches TRBD1 (6 bases). The CDR3 is 13 amino acids. The V gene lost 6 bases and the J gene lost 3 bases, with 11 bases spanning the gap. CDR1 is MDHEN and CDR2 is SYDVKM in the germline V gene. Here the CDR3 DNA reads TGTGCCAGCAGGGGGCCAGGGGACACTGAAGCTTTCTTT. It yields the protein CASRGPGDTEAFF.

The J gene is TRBJ1-1, the V gene TRBV11-2; no clear D. The ends were cut back, 1 base at V and 2 bases at J, with 8 bases in the middle. This CDR3 comprises 14 residues. Looked up from germline, CDR1 is SGHAT and CDR2 is FQNNGV. CDR3 protein: CASSLGAGNTEAFF. Here the CDR3 DNA reads TGTGCCAGCAGCTTAGGGGCAGGAAACACTGAAGCTTTCTTT.

The CDR3 nucleotides read TGTGCCACCACTTGGGCCCCAGGGTATGGCTACACCTTC. This translates into CATTWAPGYGYTF. The chain is built from TRBV15 and TRBJ1-2, with a weak D call TRBD1 (5 bases). V shed 7 bases and J shed 5 bases, with 14 bases lying between them. CDR3 length: 13 amino acids. From germline, CDR1 is LNHNV and CDR2 YYDKDF (reference sequence). The full variable domain, completed using reference TRBV15 and TRBJ1-2, is DAMVIQNPRYQVTQFGKPVTLSCSQTLNHNVMYWYQQKSSQAPKLLFHYYDKDFNNEADTPDNFQSRRPNTSFCFLDIRSPGLGDTAMYLCATTWAPGYGYTFGSGTRLTVV.

The chain has TRBV7-8 and TRBJ2-2; maybe TRBD2 (6 bases). This CDR3 is 17 amino acids long. V lost 1 base and J 2 bases, leaving 14 bases between the germline ends. CDR1 is SGHVS and CDR2 is FQNEAQ in the germline V gene. The CDR3 protein is CASSLGTAGENTGELFF. CDR3 nucleotides: TGTGCCAGCAGCTTAGGAACAGCGGGCGAAAACACCGGGGAGCTGTTTTTT.

This clone was seen just once. CDR3 DNA sequence: TGCGCCAGCAGATTAGATACAGGCTCTGGAAACACCATATATTTT. This encodes CASRLDTGSGNTIYF. This rearrangement joins TRBV5-1 to TRBJ1-3, with TRBD1 as a possible D gene (5 bases). The CDR3 spans 15 residues. Trimming stripped 5 bases from V and 0 bases from J, with 12 bases between. Germline V lookup: CDR1 SGHRS, CDR2 YFSETQ.